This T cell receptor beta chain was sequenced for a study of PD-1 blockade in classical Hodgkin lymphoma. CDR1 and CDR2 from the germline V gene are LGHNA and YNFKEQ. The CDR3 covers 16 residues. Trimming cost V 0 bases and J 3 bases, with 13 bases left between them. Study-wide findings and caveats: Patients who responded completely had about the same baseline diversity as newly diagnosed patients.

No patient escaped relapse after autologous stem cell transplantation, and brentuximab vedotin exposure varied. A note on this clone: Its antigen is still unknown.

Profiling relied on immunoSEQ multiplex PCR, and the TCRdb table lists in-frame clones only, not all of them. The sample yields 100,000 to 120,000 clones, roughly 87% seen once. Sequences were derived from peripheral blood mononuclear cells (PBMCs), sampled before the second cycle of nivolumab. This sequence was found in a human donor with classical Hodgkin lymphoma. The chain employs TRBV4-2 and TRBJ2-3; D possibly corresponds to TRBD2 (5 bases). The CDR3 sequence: CASSQDGNIGTDTQYF. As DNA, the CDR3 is TGTGCCAGCAGCCAAGACGGGAATATTGGGACAGATACGCAGTATTTT.